The source of this T cell receptor beta chain is a study of T cell changes during pregnancy in multiple sclerosis. Profiling relied on immunoSEQ multiplex PCR, and the TCRdb table lists in-frame clones only, not all of them. The sample records 60,000 to 65,000 clones, roughly 90% being singletons. This CDR3 is built from 16 residues. Germline V gene lookup returns CDR1 SGHTA and CDR2 FQGNSA. V lost 4 bases and J lost 7; bases outside the gene matches: 5. The origin of this receptor is a female donor with multiple sclerosis, enrolled in a pregnancy study. This sample comprised peripheral blood, obtained in the first trimester of pregnancy. This sequence joins TRBV7-2 and TRBJ2-1; 15 bases align to TRBD2. DNA of the CDR3: TGTGCCAGCAGCTCCCCAGGACTAGCGGGAGGGAATGAGCAGTTCTTC. Its translation: CASSSPGLAGGNEQFF.